The T cell receptor beta chain under discussion was sequenced for a study of cytomegalovirus exposure and HLA in healthy donors (dated by TCRdb to about 2017). Regarding the study in general: An earlier analysis of approximately 550 of the donors reported 250 to 300 Gb of sequence data and around 120 million unique TCR beta sequences from about 200 million T cells. Approximately 300 gigabases of sequencing data and around 90 million unique TCR sequences made up an early release that covered fewer than 650 HLA-typed donors. Of the roughly 430 genotyped donors, over 70% fell in the genetic ancestry cluster associated with self-reported Caucasian donors. The study aimed to test whether cataloging public T cell receptors could reveal signatures of past pathogen exposure. The study used immunosequencing to profile the T cell repertoires of 670 or so subjects and linked those repertoires to cytomegalovirus serostatus. A separate validation cohort of approximately 120 different subjects was used in addition to the 666-subject first cohort. The study combined high-throughput TCR immunosequencing, statistical association of individual TCRs with disease status, and machine learning to predict cytomegalovirus infection status. To study patterns of TCR occurrence, a later analysis re-analyzed previously published TCR beta repertoires from around 660 donors and added high-resolution HLA genotyping. The later analysis used no new phenotypic data to find candidate immune exposures, relying instead on TCR beta sequences and their occurrence across donors. In an earlier analysis of about 590 of the donors, high-throughput TCR beta sequencing was used to judge whether each TCR beta V gene segment behaved as functional or pseudogenic. Donor age, sex, ethnicity and CMV serostatus were compiled alongside the repertoire data. A later genetic analysis used genome-wide SNP genotypes for about 65% of the 666 donors, treating that subset as a discovery cohort. Every discovery cohort repertoire had been produced on one sequencing platform. HLA typing included class I and class II loci at four-digit resolution. The number of donors typed differed by locus, with about 629-630 for A, B, C, DRB1 and DQB1, more than 500 for DQA1, over 600 for DPA1, and over 400 for DPB1. Roughly 5 DR-DQ haplotypes were handled as single units for association and clustering because linkage in the cohort was strong. On average, about 240,000 unique TCR beta nucleotide sequences were sequenced per donor among 398 genotyped donors of the cohort, with 15% to 20% of those sequences being non-productive.

From the cysteine through the phenylalanine, the CDR3 covers 16 amino acids. Only CDR3 DNA remains: 48 bases, in frame from the first base. Trimming removed 6 bases from V and 5 bases from J; the gene matches leave 10 bases unexplained. The germline V gene sets CDR1 to SGHVS and CDR2 to FQNEAQ. On this clone itself: Its antigen remains undetermined. No clone much larger than this one lies a single base away; base qualities are absent.

Libraries were constructed by the immunoSEQ multiplex PCR assay. The multiplex PCR relied on a mix of 60 forward primers for TCR Vbeta segments and 13 reverse primers for TCR Jbeta segments. The CDR3 region of rearranged TCR beta genes was amplified from genomic DNA with a multiplex PCR assay. Amplified TCR beta libraries were sequenced as 87-base-pair reads on the Illumina HiSeq System. The paper's processing steps were these. A later analysis tallied around 87 million unique TCR beta chains across the roughly 610 repertoires, and approximately 9.9 million of those chains were shared by two or more donors. Raw reads were error-corrected and collapsed into unique sequences by a nearest-neighbor algorithm in which closely related sequences were merged to remove PCR and sequencing errors. To assign V, D and J gene segments, CDR3 sequences were aligned to IMGT reference sequences. Each retained sequence needed at least a six-nucleotide match to both a V gene segment and a J gene segment. Rearrangements were called productive when the CDR3 lacked stop codons and stayed in frame with V and J; all others were non-productive. Following IMGT convention, CDR3 was defined as the stretch from the second conserved V-encoded cysteine up to the conserved J-encoded phenylalanine. The earlier analysis of about 500 of the donors excluded sequences that lacked an unambiguous match to a single V gene segment. An earlier analysis of 587 of the donors classified V segments as functional when productive rearrangements were above 56.7% and as segregating when the standard deviation between donors was above 5%. A statistical classification framework was built to diagnose cytomegalovirus status from the catalog of TCR beta chain sequences. A later analysis assigned V and J genes by comparing TCR nucleotide sequences with IMGT/GENE-DB human TR gene sequences. In a later analysis, CDR3 sequences and most-parsimonious VDJ recombination scenarios were assigned using the TCRdist pipeline. A later analysis defined each TCR beta chain by its CDR3 amino acid sequence plus V-gene family, and excluded reads lacking a unique V-gene family. As a way to deal with suspected cross-contamination and a sequencing artifact, a later analysis dropped more than 500 nucleotide sequences that were highly shared and had low generation probability. In a later analysis, a clonal expansion index was calculated for each public chain from normalized within-repertoire ranks of inferred template counts. A later analysis computed generation probabilities with a VDJ recombination model fitted to out-of-frame rearrangements, and checked the results against IGoR. A later analysis scored TCR-TCR, TCR-HLA and TCR-CMV co-occurrence with hypergeometric tests, applying a repertoire-size bias correction to TCR pairs. False discovery rates were estimated in a later analysis by permuting HLA or CMV assignments 20 times. A later analysis grouped co-occurring TCRs with DBSCAN, adding TCRdist sequence similarity when clustering within HLA-allele-positive subsets. For co-occurrence clustering, repertoires with fewer than 30,000 or more than 120,000 public chains were excluded, along with about five repertoires with anomalous nucleotide sharing. The immuneACCESS repertoire file appears here via TCRdb, limited to in-frame rearrangements. These files lack a portion of the clones; in checked studies, under half of the deficit traces to unresolved V genes, and the cause of the others is not known. The V and J calls and the clone size are those of that table, but D and trimming were determined from the DNA. The sample table shows fewer than 200,000 clones, and roughly 80% are seen once. Around 0.8% of the sample comes from the top ten.

Overall results and qualifications from the work: A cluster of highly shared sequence variants was judged likely to represent a technical artifact of the sequencing pipeline. Three of the identified cytomegalovirus-associated TCR beta chains were confirmed in vitro to be specific for cytomegalovirus antigens. Because HLA typing was missing for some donors at each locus, association tests included only the typed subset. According to a later analysis, most CMV-associated TCR beta chains appeared to be HLA-restricted, and the HLA associations seemed to be driven largely by CMV exposure. According to the authors, the approach could potentially be generalized to other disease states and immunological phenotypes. The 87-base-pair reads could not distinguish some IMGT-functional V segments, including TRBV6-2 and TRBV6-3, so those segments were excluded. Linkage disequilibrium might explain the correlated functional status among segregating V segments, but an unknown experimental factor could not be excluded. An association between a missense DCLRE1C variant and V-gene and J-gene trimming of TCR beta chains was found in a later genetic analysis and replicated in an independent cohort. In a later analysis, several top co-occurrence clusters were reported to appear linked to parvovirus B19, influenza, CMV and Epstein-Barr virus. When HLA alleles, especially DR and DQ, strongly co-occurred, TCR associations were difficult to assign to individual alleles. Presence/absence analyses assumed roughly uniform sequencing depth across donors, an assumption that may not hold. In a later analysis, TCR association rates were found to vary across HLA loci, with the most associated TCRs seen for DRB1 alleles and the fewest for HLA-C alleles. Most TCR sequences were observed very rarely across donors, whereas some public TCRs were present in many individuals. A later analysis associated 16,951 TCR beta sequences with specific HLA alleles at a false discovery rate of 0.05. A further reported finding was that TCR beta sequences accurately predicted the HLA-A and HLA-B alleles for most subjects in the first cohort. Cytomegalovirus status was reported to be diagnosed by the classifier with high specificity and sensitivity in both the original and validation cohorts. The earlier analysis of 587 of the donors excluded seventeen rarely observed V segments, including chromosome 9 orphons, because counts were too low. The cohort was sequenced for TCR beta chains only, and without alpha or paired-chain data the features that could be detected were limited. In the study, 164 TCR beta chains were listed as associated with cytomegalovirus. A later genetic analysis reported fewer N-insertions in productive TCRs among donors in an Asian-associated ancestry cluster than the roughly 700-donor mean. An earlier analysis of roughly 570 of the donors showed that most TCR beta V segments appeared in productive rearrangements either about 87% or about 30% of the time, which broadly matched IMGT annotations. CMV serostatus was the only immune exposure information available for the cohort. Compared with equally common non-associated chains, HLA-associated TCR beta chains in a later analysis were more clonally expanded and had lower generation probabilities.

The cohort was made up of roughly 670 healthy bone marrow donors. At the time of sampling, all cohort members were nominally healthy, though unrecorded immune exposures were likely present. The donor tested CMV seronegative and was one of the 352 seronegative cohort members. A peripheral blood sample was provided by each donor, and peripheral blood mononuclear cells were used for TCR beta sequencing. The Qiagen DNeasy Blood Extraction Kit was used to extract genomic DNA from the blood cell samples. The sequence is built from TRBV7-8 and TRBJ2-3; the junction holds 11 bases that match TRBD2. Sequencing input: PBMCs. The TCR was taken from a woman between 18 and 29 years old in good health and CMV-seronegative. CDR3 region: CASRRRTSGLRDTQYF. The bases are TGTGCCAGCAGACGTCGGACTAGCGGGCTCAGAGATACGCAGTATTTT.